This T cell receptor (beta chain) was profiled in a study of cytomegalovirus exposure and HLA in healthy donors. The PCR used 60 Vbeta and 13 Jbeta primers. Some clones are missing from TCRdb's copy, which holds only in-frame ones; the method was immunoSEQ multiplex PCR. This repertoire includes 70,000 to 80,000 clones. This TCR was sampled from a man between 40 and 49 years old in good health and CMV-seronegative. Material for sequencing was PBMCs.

The CDR3 nucleotides are TGCGCCAGCAGCACCGGGACAGGGGCATTTGGCGGGGGAGTCAAGCAGTACTTC. As protein: CASSTGTGAFGGGVKQYF. The chain uses TRBV5-1 and TRBJ2-7; TRBD1 aligns across 10 bases. Germline CDR1 and CDR2: SGHRS and YFSETQ. V gave up 4 bases and J gave up 8 bases; unmatched junction bases: 21. The CDR3 has 18 amino acids.